Listed below are T cell receptor beta chains from one sample, sequenced in a study of blood T cell repertoires in COVID-19. The data were produced by immunoSEQ multiplex PCR, yet TCRdb's version contains in-frame clones alone and is incomplete. This repertoire shows fewer than 400,000 clones, approximately 87% found once; its top ten account for approximately 9.3%. Sequenced sample: PBMCs or T cells enriched from blood (not recorded which). Receptors were obtained from a woman aged 45-65 years who had recovered from COVID-19. Both conserved end residues are part of each CDR3. The D gene is left open where the match is weak. A clone size is listed for some rows: how often the clone was seen (once, few, many), or a class if it is expanded.

clone_size	v_call	j_call	d_call	cdr3_nt	cdr3_aa
-	TRBV28	TRBJ1-2	-	TGTGCCAGCAGCCCTCAGTTGGCTATTCTGAGCGCTAACTATGGCTACACCTTC	CASSPQLAILSANYGYTF
once	TRBV19	TRBJ1-1	-	TGTGCCAGTAGTAGCAGGGCGACGAACACTGAAGCTTTCTTT	CASSSRATNTEAFF
-	TRBV7-9	TRBJ2-3	-	TGTGCCAGCAGCACCTCCGGGGGGCACACAGATACGCAGTATTTT	CASSTSGGHTDTQYF
-	TRBV5-5	TRBJ2-7	-	TGTGCCAGCAGTCTGGGCGTCTACGAGCAGTACTTC	CASSLGVYEQYF
-	TRBV5-6	TRBJ1-4	-	TGTGCCAGCAGCTTGGGTGCGGGGGCTAATGAAAAACTGTTTTTT	CASSLGAGANEKLFF
-	TRBV6-5	TRBJ2-1	TRBD2	TGTGCCAGCAGTACCGGGGGGGTTTTTTATGAGCAGTTCTTC	CASSTGGVFYEQFF
-	TRBV2	TRBJ2-3	TRBD2	TGTGCCAGCACCCAGACTAGCGCTGGGGGAGATACGCAGTATTTT	CASTQTSAGGDTQYF
-	TRBV3-1/TRBV3-2	TRBJ1-4	TRBD1	TGTGCCAGCAGCCCCGGGACAGTCGGTGAAAAACTGTTTTTT	CASSPGTVGEKLFF
-	TRBV28	TRBJ1-2	-	TGTGCCAGCAGTGAATCCACAGGATACAGGGGCTACACCTTC	CASSESTGYRGYTF
-	TRBV11-2	TRBJ2-1	-	TGTGCCAGCAGCCTACTAACAGGCTACAATGAGCAGTTCTTC	CASSLLTGYNEQFF
-	TRBV15	TRBJ1-6	-	TGTGCCACCTGTCCCTCCCTCTATTCACCCCTCCACTTT	CATCPSLYSPLHF
-	TRBV19	TRBJ1-1	-	TGTGCCAGTAGTCCCGTGGCTGCAAACACTGAAGCTTTCTTT	CASSPVAANTEAFF
-	TRBV2	TRBJ1-5	-	TGTGCCAGCAGTGACCCCCGAAAGAGGAATCAGCCCCAGCATTTT	CASSDPRKRNQPQHF
-	TRBV6-5	TRBJ2-2	-	TGTGCCAGCATGCTCGAGGGAAGAACCGGGGAGCTGTTTTTT	CASMLEGRTGELFF
-	TRBV6-1	TRBJ1-3	-	TGTGCCAGCAGTCTATCGCTAAACTCTGGAAACACCATATATTTT	CASSLSLNSGNTIYF
-	TRBV7-9	TRBJ1-3	-	TGTGCCAGCAGCTTCTTAGATCTAGAAACCACCATATATTTT	CASSFLDLETTIYF
-	TRBV4-3	TRBJ1-2	-	TGCGCCAGCAGCCAAGATCTCGGTTCTCCAGGAGGCTACACCTTC	CASSQDLGSPGGYTF
-	TRBV7-9	TRBJ1-1	-	TGTGCCAGCAGCTTAGCGCTTTACAGGGACACTGAAGCTTTCTTT	CASSLALYRDTEAFF